Listed here is a single TCR beta chain. No antigen is known for it. This sample was included in a study of blood T cells in healthy people across ages. General study points: Donor CMV infection status was unknown, possibly confounding age-related changes in expanded clonotypes.

The CDR3 has 14 amino acids. CDR1 and CDR2 (germline): SGHTA, FQGTGA. V lost 6 bases and J lost 7; bases outside the gene matches: 9. The second PCR ran roughly 7 to 12 cycles with a sample-barcoded 5' primer and J-beta primers. TCRdb reanalysed the 5' RACE reads using MiXCR and keeps one entry per CDR3 protein. The sample has about 680,000 distinct CDR3 sequences, approximately 49% seen once. All donors came from Russia, were Caucasian and healthy, and spanned ages about 6 to 100. The material sequenced was blood. The chain combines TRBV7-3 with TRBJ2-5, with 9 nucleotides matching TRBD1. This sequence was found in an older woman in good health. The CDR3 region has the DNA TGTGCCAGCAGGTTACAGGGGGCCGAGGGGACCCAGTACTTC. Translated, it gives CASRLQGAEGTQYF.